These 25 T cell receptor beta chains originate from one sample sequenced in a study of blood T cell repertoires in COVID-19 (dated by TCRdb to about 2020). The receptor library was made with the immunoSEQ multiplex PCR assay. In its TCRdb copy, this immuneACCESS table keeps in-frame sequences only and misses some clones. Where compared with another copy, unresolved V genes explain less than half of these, and the others have no known cause. The sample profile shows 400,000 to 450,000 clones; approximately 92% of them were found once. The ten most abundant clones make up 1% to 1.3% of the sample. Sequencing input: PBMCs or T cells enriched from blood (not recorded which). Receptors were obtained from a man aged 30 to 45 who had recovered from COVID-19.

CDR3 in amino acids: CASSPSGQQTNTEAFF. Here the CDR3 DNA reads TGTGCCAGCTCACCTTCGGGACAACAGACGAACACTGAAGCTTTCTTT. This sequence joins TRBV18 and TRBJ1-1, with D perhaps matching TRBD1 (6 bases). V was trimmed by 3 bases and J by 1 base, leaving 15 bases between them. This CDR3 contains 16 residues. The germline V gene encodes CDR1 KGHSH and CDR2 LQKENI.

The chain joins TRBV7-9 to TRBJ1-4, with D hard to call. The CDR3 is made up of 16 amino acids. CDR1 is SEHNR and CDR2 is FQNEAQ in the germline V gene (reference sequence). Trimming took off 1 base at V and 1 base at J, with 10 bases between the two ends. The CDR3 DNA follows: TGTGCCAGCAGCTTAGGGGTCGGGGTAACTAATGAAAAACTGTTTTTT. Its translation is CASSLGVGVTNEKLFF.

The chain carries TRBV14 and TRBJ1-4; D gene unclear. The CDR3 runs 16 residues. The V gene's germline CDR1 is SGHDN and CDR2 FVKESK. V lost 3 bases, J lost 7 bases, and 18 bases lay in between. This CDR3 reads CASSQVPGGELEKLFF. CDR3 sequence (DNA): TGTGCCAGCAGCCAGGTACCGGGAGGCGAACTTGAAAAACTGTTTTTT.

V and J are TRBV11-2 and TRBJ1-6; 8 nucleotides agree with TRBD1. Trimming at V came to 5 bases and at J to 4 bases, leaving 16 bases not matched to a gene. Germline V gene sequence: CDR1 SGHAT, CDR2 FQNNGV. This CDR3 is built from 19 residues. In DNA form, the CDR3 reads TGTGCCAGCAGCCCTCTGACAGGGGCGTCTCTCTTATATAATTCACCCCTCCACTTT. Protein sequence: CASSPLTGASLLYNSPLHF.

The chain employs TRBV6-2 or TRBV6-3 and TRBJ2-7, with 7 bases matching TRBD1. Germline V gene sequence: CDR1 MNHEY, CDR2 SVGEGT. The V segment lost 4 bases and the J segment 3 bases; nucleotides outside the gene matches: 3. The CDR3 is 13 amino acids. The DNA for the CDR3 is TGTGCCAGCAGTTGGGACAGATTCTACGAGCAGTACTTC. Translating it yields CASSWDRFYEQYF.

This chain joins TRBV7-9 and TRBJ1-5; D may be TRBD1 (6 bases). Germline lookup yields CDR1 SEHNR and CDR2 FQNEAQ (reference sequence). The CDR3 is 14 residues long. Between the trimmed V and J ends, which lost 3 bases and 6 bases, there was a span of 12 bases. The CDR3 protein is CASSFQGIAQPQHF. The CDR3 DNA sequence: TGTGCCAGCAGCTTTCAGGGGATAGCTCAGCCCCAGCATTTT.

This clone was seen a handful of times. The genes are TRBV28 and TRBJ2-7; 7 positions agree with TRBD1. The length of the CDR3 is 13 residues. The trim removed 7 bases at V and 6 bases at J, leaving 9 bases unmatched. Germline CDR1 MDHEN, CDR2 SYDVKM. The CDR3, as DNA: TGTGCCAGCATCTTCAGGGGGTCGGTCGAGCAGTACTTC. Its translation is CASIFRGSVEQYF. Full variable domain (missing parts from reference TRBV28 and TRBJ2-7): DVKVTQSSRYLVKRTGEKVFLECVQDMDHENMFWYRQDPGLGLRLIYFSYDVKMKEKGDIPEGYSVSREKKERFSLILESASTNQTSMYLCASIFRGSVEQYFGPGTRLTVT.

This chain connects TRBV30 to TRBJ1-2, with TRBD1 identical over 10 bases. CDR1 GTSNPN and CDR2 SVGIG come from the germline V gene (reference sequence). The length of the CDR3 is 14 residues. V trimming: 5 bases; J trimming: 6 bases; junction bases outside the gene matches: 9. The CDR3 protein is CAWGTGTGVNGYTF. CDR3 DNA: TGTGCCTGGGGGACGGGGACAGGGGTGAATGGCTACACCTTC.

J is TRBJ2-7 and V is TRBV3-1 (or the pseudogene TRBV3-2), with 9 bases that match TRBD1. The CDR3 length is 15 residues. Germline CDR1 LGHDT, CDR2 YNNKEL (reference sequence). J gave up 3 bases and V 1 base, and 4 bases lay outside the gene matches. The CDR3 DNA is TGTGCCAGCAGCCAAGCTTCGGGACAGGGCTACGAGCAGTACTTC. Its translation: CASSQASGQGYEQYF.

The chain carries TRBV7-2 and TRBJ1-4; D possibly corresponds to TRBD1 (5 bases). V shed 4 bases and J shed 4 bases, with 16 bases lying between them. Per the germline V gene, CDR1 is SGHTA and CDR2 is FQGNSA. The length of the CDR3 is 16 residues. CDR3 sequence (DNA): TGTGCCAGCAGCTCCCAGGGCACAGGAGATAATGAAAAACTGTTTTTT. Protein sequence: CASSSQGTGDNEKLFF.

The chain is built from TRBV7-9 and TRBJ2-7, with D possibly matching TRBD1 (6 bases). The CDR3 length is 13 residues. Germline V CDR1 and CDR2: SEHNR, FQNEAQ (reference sequence). Trimming took 6 bases from V and 4 from J, leaving 13 bases between them. CDR3 sequence: CASRPGTWYEQYF. The DNA for the CDR3 is TGTGCCAGCAGGCCCGGGACATGGTACGAGCAGTACTTC. The variable domain in full, completed from reference TRBV7-9 and TRBJ2-7, reads DTGVSQNPRHKITKRGQNVTFRCDPISEHNRLYWYRQTLGQGPEFLTYFQNEAQLEKSRLLSDRFSAERPKGSFSTLEIQRTEQGDSAMYLCASRPGTWYEQYFGPGTRLTVT.

The chain is built from TRBV19 and TRBJ2-7, with 8 positions matching TRBD2. The junction had 5 bases not matched to a gene; V was cut back by 1 base and J by 0 bases. The CDR3 spans 16 residues. The germline gives CDR1 LNHDA, CDR2 SQIVND (reference sequence). The CDR3 sequence: CASSIGAGANSYEQYF. The DNA for the CDR3 is TGTGCCAGTAGTATAGGAGCGGGAGCGAACTCCTACGAGCAGTACTTC.

This chain connects TRBV9 to TRBJ2-3, with TRBD2 as a possible D gene (6 bases). V lost 3 bases to trimming and J lost 0 bases, with 20 bases between them. The germline V gene encodes CDR1 SGDLS and CDR2 YYNGEE. This CDR3 contains 18 residues. Written as DNA, the CDR3 is TGTGCCAGCAGCGCCCCAGTTCAAGCGGGTTCTAGCACAGATACGCAGTATTTT. This translates into CASSAPVQAGSSTDTQYF.

The chain employs TRBV11-2 and TRBJ1-6; D ambiguous. V lost 7 bases and J lost 6, with 16 bases in between. CDR1 and CDR2 from the germline V gene are SGHAT and FQNNGV. This CDR3 contains 15 residues. The CDR3 spells CASTYTKTSNSPLHF. In DNA form, the CDR3 reads TGTGCCAGCACCTACACCAAGACAAGTAATTCACCCCTCCACTTT.

The V gene is TRBV6-5, the J gene TRBJ2-7; 7 bases match TRBD1. V was pared by 6 bases and J by 1 base, with 6 bases of the junction left unmatched. The germline V gene encodes CDR1 MNHEY and CDR2 SVGAGI. This CDR3 contains 14 residues. The CDR3: CASSRDRESYEQYF. The CDR3, as DNA: TGTGCCAGCAGCCGGGACAGAGAATCCTACGAGCAGTACTTC.

This clone has a single count. The V and J genes are TRBV2 and TRBJ2-5, with 7 bases matching TRBD1. The CDR3 totals 14 residues. Germline V lookup: CDR1 SNHLY, CDR2 FYNNEI. V lost 7 bases and J lost 2; bases outside the gene matches: 7. The CDR3 protein is CASNRDRAQETQYF. For the CDR3, the DNA is TGTGCCAGCAATCGAGACAGGGCTCAAGAGACCCAGTACTTC. Looking up the rest from reference TRBV2 and TRBJ2-5 gives the full variable domain: EPEVTQTPSHQVTQMGQEVILRCVPISNHLYFYWYRQILGQKVEFLVSFYNNEISEKSEIFDDQFSVERPDGSNFTLKIRSTKLEDSAMYFCASNRDRAQETQYFGPGTRLLVL.

To note about this clone: In the same sample, other DNA sequences code for this CDR3. The rearrangement joins TRBV7-9 to TRBJ2-1; D is unresolved. CDR1 is SEHNR and CDR2 is FQNEAQ in the germline V gene (reference sequence). V was pared by 0 bases and J by 0 bases, with 6 bases between. This CDR3 is built from 15 residues. The chain's CDR3 is CASSLARSSYNEQFF. The CDR3 DNA is TGTGCCAGCAGCTTAGCTAGGAGCTCCTACAATGAGCAGTTCTTC.

The J gene is TRBJ1-2, the V gene TRBV2; 10 nucleotides align to TRBD1. The CDR3 covers 13 residues. Losses at the gene ends were 6 bases for V and 6 bases for J; bases not matched to a gene: 4. Germline V gene data show CDR1 as SNHLY and CDR2 as FYNNEI. The CDR3 region has the DNA TGTGCCAGCAGGAGGGGGACAGGGGATGGCTACACCTTC. This gives the protein CASRRGTGDGYTF.

This chain uses TRBV10-3 with TRBJ1-6; D is perhaps TRBD1 (6 bases). The V end lost 10 bases, the J end lost 7 bases, and 14 bases lay between the germline ends. The germline CDR1 and CDR2 sequences are ENHRY and SYGVKD. The CDR3 has 13 residues. The CDR3 nucleotides are TGTGCCACCACGGGACACGCCAATTCACCCCTCCACTTT. Translated, it gives CATTGHANSPLHF.

This chain joins TRBV7-2 and TRBJ2-1; no firm D call. The ends were cut back, 4 bases at V and 0 bases at J, with 10 bases in the middle. Germline V gene sequence: CDR1 SGHTA, CDR2 FQGNSA. This CDR3 spans 15 amino acids. The CDR3 spells CASSSGLSSYNEQFF. CDR3 nucleotide sequence: TGTGCCAGCAGCTCCGGGTTAAGCTCCTACAATGAGCAGTTCTTC.

The V gene is TRBV15, the J gene TRBJ1-4, with 8 bases fitting TRBD1. The CDR3 runs 16 residues. V lost 2 bases, J lost 7 bases, and 9 bases stayed unmatched. Germline CDR1 reads LNHNV; CDR2 reads YYDKDF (reference sequence). The CDR3 DNA sequence: TGTGCCACCAGCAGAACAACCGGACAGGGAGGTGAAAAACTGTTTTTT. This translates into CATSRTTGQGGEKLFF.

This chain uses TRBV10-3 with TRBJ2-3, with D unclear. Germline V gene lookup returns CDR1 ENHRY and CDR2 SYGVKD. V was shortened by 5 bases and J by 1 base, with 10 bases between the two germline ends. The CDR3 is 14 residues long. In DNA, the CDR3 is TGTGCCATCAGTCTTTTAGCCGGCACAGATACGCAGTATTTT. Its protein product is CAISLLAGTDTQYF.

This sequence joins TRBV30 and TRBJ2-2; tentatively, D is TRBD2 (5 bases). The CDR3 extends over 14 amino acids. The V gene's germline CDR1 is GTSNPN and CDR2 SVGIG (reference sequence). The germline V and J ends were trimmed by 3 bases and 0 bases, with 8 bases remaining between them. The CDR3: CAWRRATNTGELFF. The DNA for the CDR3 is TGTGCCTGGAGGCGGGCGACGAACACCGGGGAGCTGTTTTTT.

The chain has TRBV28 and TRBJ1-4; D perhaps matches TRBD1 (6 bases). Between the trimmed V and J ends, which lost 4 bases and 8 bases, there was a span of 20 bases. Germline V gene data show CDR1 as MDHEN and CDR2 as SYDVKM. The CDR3 is 16 residues long. The CDR3 region is CASSSAGANDREKLFF. The CDR3 DNA reads TGTGCCAGCAGTTCCGCAGGGGCGAATGACAGGGAAAAACTGTTTTTT.

This clone came up a few times. The chain employs TRBV19 and TRBJ2-7, with a possible D match to TRBD2 (5 bases). With 6 bases removed from V and 7 bases from J, the gap between germline ends came to 25 bases. This CDR3 has 16 amino acids. Looked up from germline, CDR1 is LNHDA and CDR2 is SQIVND (reference sequence). The CDR3 sequence: CASSQGPAAPPPEQYF. The DNA of the CDR3 is TGTGCCAGTAGCCAAGGACCAGCGGCTCCCCCCCCTGAGCAGTACTTC. The full variable domain, rest sourced from reference TRBV19 and TRBJ2-7, is DGGITQSPKYLFRKEGQNVTLSCEQNLNHDAMYWYRQDPGQGLRLIYYSQIVNDFQKGDIAEGYSVSREKKESFPLTVTSAQKNPTAFYLCASSQGPAAPPPEQYFGPGTRLTVT.